This T cell receptor (beta chain) stems from a study of control samples from healthy donors and cancer patients. J was trimmed by 4 bases and V by 5 bases; bases with no gene match: 2. Germline V CDR1 and CDR2: SEHNR, FQNEAQ (reference sequence). This CDR3 region has 15 residues. Method: immunoSEQ multiplex PCR; TCRdb's copy keeps in-frame clones and lacks some. The sample lists 150,000 or so clones, approximately 94% occurring once. This clone has a handful of counts. The J gene is TRBJ2-3, the V gene TRBV7-9, with 14 bases matching TRBD2. Sequencing was done on a sample of blood. The TCR comes from a man aged 18 to 30 in good health. The CDR3 is CASSLGLAGADTQYF. The DNA for the CDR3 is TGTGCCAGCAGCCTGGGACTAGCGGGAGCAGATACGCAGTATTTT. Using reference TRBV7-9 and TRBJ2-3 for the parts outside the CDR3, the full variable domain is DTGVSQNPRHKITKRGQNVTFRCDPISEHNRLYWYRQTLGQGPEFLTYFQNEAQLEKSRLLSDRFSAERPKGSFSTLEIQRTEQGDSAMYLCASSLGLAGADTQYFGPGTRLTVL.